These T cell receptor beta chains were read from a single sample in a study of T cell repertoires in cytomegalovirus infection. MiXCR, run by TCRdb on the reads, gives a single entry per CDR3 protein. The table shows approximately 240,000 distinct CDR3 sequences, with more than 9% occurring only once. The sample comprised PBMCs. These receptors originate from a human donor in good health (CMV status not recorded). Some clones in this sample may be carry-over from other donors' samples. Each CDR3 is given with its conserved first and last residue. The D gene is left open where the match is weak. Clone sizes are given selectively: once, few, many, or a class where the clone is expanded.

D	size	V	J	DNA	CDR3
TRBD2	.	TRBV20-1	TRBJ2-7	TGCAGTGCTAGACTAGCGGACAATGAGCAGTACTTC	CSARLADNEQYF
TRBD1	.	TRBV7-9	TRBJ1-1	TGTGCCAGCAGCGTTAGTATGGGGGACAGTTCAACTGGGGCTGAAGCTTTCTTT	CASSVSMGDSSTGAEAFF
TRBD1	.	TRBV19	TRBJ1-6	TGTGCCAGTACCGGACAGGGGGCCTCTTCACCCCTCCACTTT	CASTGQGASSPLHF
TRBD2	few	TRBV4-2	TRBJ2-1	TGTGCCAGCAGCGTTACTAGCGTTGAGCAGTTCTTC	CASSVTSVEQFF
TRBD1	many	TRBV10-3	TRBJ2-7	TGTGCCACCCGACAGGGGAACTACGAGCAGTACTTC	CATRQGNYEQYF
.	.	TRBV10-2	TRBJ2-5	TGCGCCAGCAGGACGGCGGGACTCGTGGAGACCCAGTACTTC	CASRTAGLVETQYF
TRBD1	many	TRBV24-1	TRBJ2-5	TGTGCCACCAGTGATCCGGGGACAGGGGGAGACCAAGAGACCCAGTACTTC	CATSDPGTGGDQETQYF
.	few	TRBV2	TRBJ2-7	TGTGCCAGCACTCGGCAGTCCTACGAGCAGTACTTC	CASTRQSYEQYF
TRBD1	few	TRBV7-4	TRBJ1-2	TGTGCCAGCAGCTTAGGGGGGGACAGAGCCTATGGCTACACCTTC	CASSLGGDRAYGYTF
.	.	TRBV19	TRBJ2-7	TGTGCCAGTAGTCGCCGACAGGTCTACGAGCAGTACTTC	CASSRRQVYEQYF
TRBD1	.	TRBV20-1	TRBJ2-4	TGCAGTGCCAGGACAGGGGGCAGCAAAAACATTCAGTACTTC	CSARTGGSKNIQYF
.	few	TRBV24-1	TRBJ2-2	TGTGCCACCAGTGATGGCACCGGGGAGCTGTTTTTT	CATSDGTGELFF
.	many	TRBV10-3	TRBJ1-6	TGTGCCATCAGTGAAGAACAGACGTATTCACCCCTCCACTTT	CAISEEQTYSPLHF
TRBD1	.	TRBV7-3	TRBJ2-7	TGTGCCAGCAGCTTTACAGGGGGCATTGGTTACGAGCAGTACTTC	CASSFTGGIGYEQYF
.	few	TRBV14	TRBJ2-3	TGTGCCAGCAGCCAAGGCAACGGTTTTACAGATACGCAGTATTTT	CASSQGNGFTDTQYF
.	many	TRBV7-3	TRBJ2-1	TGTGCCAGCAGCCCGCAGCGGAGCTCCGGTGAGCAGTTCTTC	CASSPQRSSGEQFF
.	.	TRBV6-2/TRBV6-3	TRBJ1-1	TGTGCCAGCCAGACAGTTATGAACACTGCAGCTTTCTTT	CASQTVMNTAAFF
.	many	TRBV6-2/TRBV6-3	TRBJ1-6	TGTGCCAGCAAGACAGACCGTAATTCACCCCTCCACTTT	CASKTDRNSPLHF
.	few	TRBV24-1	TRBJ2-1	TGTGCCACTCTAGGAGGGGGCGGTAGCAATGAGCAGTTCTTC	CATLGGGGSNEQFF
TRBD1	.	TRBV3-1	TRBJ2-1	TGTGCCAGCAGCCGAGGGACAGGGGGCTATAGGAATGAGCAGTTCTTC	CASSRGTGGYRNEQFF
TRBD1	.	TRBV12-3/TRBV12-4	TRBJ1-2	TGTGCCAGCAGCACCCCAGGGGGGAACGGCTACACCTTC	CASSTPGGNGYTF
TRBD1	many	TRBV7-2	TRBJ1-1	TGTGCCAGCAGCTTGCTGACAGGGATGAACACTGAAGCTTTCTTT	CASSLLTGMNTEAFF
TRBD1	many	TRBV2	TRBJ1-6	TGTGCCAGCAGCCCGGACAGGGTGGATTCACCCCTCCACTTT	CASSPDRVDSPLHF
.	many	TRBV19	TRBJ2-7	TGTGCCAGTAGAAGGGGCCATTGGGACTTC	CASRRGHWDF
.	many	TRBV7-2	TRBJ2-7	TGTGCCAGCAGCTTAGCGGGAGGACTTGAGCAGTACTTC	CASSLAGGLEQYF